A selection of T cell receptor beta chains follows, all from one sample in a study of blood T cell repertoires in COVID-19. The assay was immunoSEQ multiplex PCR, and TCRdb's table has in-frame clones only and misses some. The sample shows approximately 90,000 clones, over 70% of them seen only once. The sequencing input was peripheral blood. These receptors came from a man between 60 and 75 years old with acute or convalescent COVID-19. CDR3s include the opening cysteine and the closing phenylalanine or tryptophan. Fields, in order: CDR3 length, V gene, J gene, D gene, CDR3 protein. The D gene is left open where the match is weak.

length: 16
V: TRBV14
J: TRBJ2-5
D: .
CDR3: CASSQGLKSAQETQYF

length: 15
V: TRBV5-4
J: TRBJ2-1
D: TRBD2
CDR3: CASSLGTSGYNEQFF

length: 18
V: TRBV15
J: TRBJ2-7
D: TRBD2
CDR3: CATSRDYALLAGEYEQYF

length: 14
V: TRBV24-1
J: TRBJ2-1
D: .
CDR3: CATSDSPDKNEQFF

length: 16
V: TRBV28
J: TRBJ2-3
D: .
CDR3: CASSLPGSAGRDTQYF

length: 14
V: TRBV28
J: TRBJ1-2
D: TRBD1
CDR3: CASTRTGTIYGYTF

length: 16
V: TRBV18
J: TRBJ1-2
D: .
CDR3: CATYLDDKAPNYGYTF

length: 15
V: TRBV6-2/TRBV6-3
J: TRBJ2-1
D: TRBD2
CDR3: CASSPTSGDYNEQFF

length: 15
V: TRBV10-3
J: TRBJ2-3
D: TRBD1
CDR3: CAISDQGVYTDTQYF

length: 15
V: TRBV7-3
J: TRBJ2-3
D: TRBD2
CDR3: CASSLNSGSWDTQYF

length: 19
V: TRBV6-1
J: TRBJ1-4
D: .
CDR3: CASSELGREFSATNEKLFF

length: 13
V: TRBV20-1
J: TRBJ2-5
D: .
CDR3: CSASALKQETQYF

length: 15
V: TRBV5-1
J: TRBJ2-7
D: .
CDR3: CASSLGGRQVDEQYF

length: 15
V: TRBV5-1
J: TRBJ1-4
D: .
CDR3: CASSLSSGVREKLFF

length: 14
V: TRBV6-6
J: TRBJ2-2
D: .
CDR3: CASSFPPSAGELFF

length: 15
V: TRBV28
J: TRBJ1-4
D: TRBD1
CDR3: CASSSLTGGYEKLFF

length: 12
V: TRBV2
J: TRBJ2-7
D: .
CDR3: CASRPGHEEQYF

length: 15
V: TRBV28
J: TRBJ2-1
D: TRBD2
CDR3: CASRAGRRSYNEQFF

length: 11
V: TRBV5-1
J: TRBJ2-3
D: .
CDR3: CASSFADTQYF

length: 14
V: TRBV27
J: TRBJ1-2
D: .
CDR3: CASSLTAGLYGYTF

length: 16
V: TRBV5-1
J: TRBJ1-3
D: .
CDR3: CASSLAGDPSGNTIYF

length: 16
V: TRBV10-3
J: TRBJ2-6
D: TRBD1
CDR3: CAIRGTGVTGANVLTF

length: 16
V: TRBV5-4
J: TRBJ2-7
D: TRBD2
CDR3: CASSQGGNGGAYEQYF

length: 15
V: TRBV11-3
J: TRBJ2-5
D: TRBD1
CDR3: CASSLQGAFQETQYF

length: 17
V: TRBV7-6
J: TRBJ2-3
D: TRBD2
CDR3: CASSVGTSGFSTDTQYF

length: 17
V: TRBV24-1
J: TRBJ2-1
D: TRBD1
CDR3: CATSDLGTGGANNEQFF

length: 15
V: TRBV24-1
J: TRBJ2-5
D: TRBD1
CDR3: CATSEGQGKQETQYF

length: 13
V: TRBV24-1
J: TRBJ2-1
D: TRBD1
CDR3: CATGTGSYNEQFF

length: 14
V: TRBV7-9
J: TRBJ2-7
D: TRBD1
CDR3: CASSTWTGFGEQYF

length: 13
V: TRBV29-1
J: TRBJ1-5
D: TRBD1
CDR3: CSVSRDSNQPQHF

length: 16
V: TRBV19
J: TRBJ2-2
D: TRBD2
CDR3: CASSYIGGADTGELFF

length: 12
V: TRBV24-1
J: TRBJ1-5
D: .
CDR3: CATSDMSEPQHF

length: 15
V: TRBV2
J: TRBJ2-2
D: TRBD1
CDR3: CASSGIGGNTGELFF

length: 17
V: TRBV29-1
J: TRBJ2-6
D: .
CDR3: CSVLSFIGGSGANVLTF

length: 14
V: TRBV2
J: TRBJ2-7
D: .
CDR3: CASSTQGLGYEQYF

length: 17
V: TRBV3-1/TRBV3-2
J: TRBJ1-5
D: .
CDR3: CASSQGAGAKGNQPQHF

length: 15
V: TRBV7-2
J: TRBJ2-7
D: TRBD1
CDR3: CASSFFRDRSYEQYF

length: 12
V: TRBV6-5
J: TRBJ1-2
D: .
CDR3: CASSYGAYGYTF

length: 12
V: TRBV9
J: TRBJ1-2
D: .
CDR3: CASSAGGIGYTF

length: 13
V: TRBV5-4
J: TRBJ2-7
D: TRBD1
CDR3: CASSSDRVNEQYF

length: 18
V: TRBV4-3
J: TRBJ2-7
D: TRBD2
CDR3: CASSQLTGTSGRSYEQYF

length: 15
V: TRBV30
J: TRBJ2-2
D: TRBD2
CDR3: CAWSGKRGGTGELFF

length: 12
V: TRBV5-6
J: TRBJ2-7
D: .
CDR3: CASSGRTGEQYF

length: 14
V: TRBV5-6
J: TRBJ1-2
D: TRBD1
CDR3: CASTRTGLSYGYTF

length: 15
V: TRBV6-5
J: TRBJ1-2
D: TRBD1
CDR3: CASSTGTEGGYGYTF

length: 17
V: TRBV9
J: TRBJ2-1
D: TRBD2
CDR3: CASSAALLAGGPNEQFF

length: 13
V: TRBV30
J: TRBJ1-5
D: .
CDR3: CAWSRQRNQPQHF

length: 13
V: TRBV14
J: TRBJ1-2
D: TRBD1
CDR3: CASSLDRGGGYTF

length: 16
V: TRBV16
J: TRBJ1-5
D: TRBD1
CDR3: CASSQRQGSVPQPQHF

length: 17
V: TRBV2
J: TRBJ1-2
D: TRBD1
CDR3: CATPTGGTGQESRGYTF

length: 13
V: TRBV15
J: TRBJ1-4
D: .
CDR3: CATSRQGFEKLFF

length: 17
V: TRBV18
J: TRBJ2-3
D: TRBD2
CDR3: CASSPILAGGPLDTQYF

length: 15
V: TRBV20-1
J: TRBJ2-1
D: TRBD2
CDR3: CSASLGLVSYNEQFF

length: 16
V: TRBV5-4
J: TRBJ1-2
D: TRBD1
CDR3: CASSFDRGQDSRGYTF

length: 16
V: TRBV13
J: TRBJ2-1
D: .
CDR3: CASSYPTGSSVNEQFF

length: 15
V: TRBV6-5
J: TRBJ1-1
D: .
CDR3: CASIRTGPMNTEAFF

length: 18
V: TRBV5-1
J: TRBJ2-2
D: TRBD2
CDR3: CASSLMGRAGGYTGELFF